This TCR beta chain stems from a study of blood T cell repertoires in COVID-19. Here immunoSEQ multiplex PCR was the method, and the copy in TCRdb shows in-frame clones only, minus some. The sample has 300,000 or so clones, approximately 85% seen once. This CDR3 is 12 amino acids long. Germline CDR1 is SGHVS and CDR2 is FQNEAQ. V lost 3 bases and J lost 2, with 5 bases in between. The TCR sequence derives from a woman aged 45-59 years with acute or convalescent COVID-19. The chain uses TRBV7-8 and TRBJ2-7; D not resolved. The material sequenced was peripheral blood. This CDR3 reads CASSLETYEQYF. CDR3 bases: TGTGCCAGCAGCTTGGAGACCTACGAGCAGTACTTC.